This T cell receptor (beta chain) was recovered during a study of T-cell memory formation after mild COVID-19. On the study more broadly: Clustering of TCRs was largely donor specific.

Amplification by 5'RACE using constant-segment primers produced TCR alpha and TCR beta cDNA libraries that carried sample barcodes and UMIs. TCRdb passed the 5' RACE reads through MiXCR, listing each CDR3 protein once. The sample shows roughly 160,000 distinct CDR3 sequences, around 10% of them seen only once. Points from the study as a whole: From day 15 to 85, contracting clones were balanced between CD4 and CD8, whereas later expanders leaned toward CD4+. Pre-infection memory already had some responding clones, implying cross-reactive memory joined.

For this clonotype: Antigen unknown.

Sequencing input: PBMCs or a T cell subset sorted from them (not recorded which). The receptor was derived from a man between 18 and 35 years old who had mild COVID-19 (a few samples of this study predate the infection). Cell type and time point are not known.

The CDR3 DNA follows: TGTGCCAGCAGTATGCAGGCGGGGGGATCCTACGAGCAGTACGTC. As protein: CASSMQAGGSYEQYV. V is TRBV6-2 or TRBV6-3 and J is TRBJ2-7; TRBD2 matches 8 bases. CDR1 and CDR2 (germline): MNHEY, SVGEGT. CDR3 length: 15 amino acids. The J segment lost 1 base and the V segment lost 5 bases, leaving 7 bases of the junction unmatched.